This record concerns one TCR beta chain sequence. Its cognate antigen is unknown. These data are taken from a study of T cells in Graves' hyperthyroidism and ophthalmopathy. Not enrolled were patients with uncontrolled infection, other autoimmune disease, pregnancy or lactation. On the basis of clinical symptoms, serum thyroxine and TRAb, thyroid ultrasound and orbital computed tomography, diagnoses were made. Points from the study as a whole: It was a median approximately 6 months before onset that the model predicted ophthalmopathy. Clonotypes that were expanded in thyroid above 0.001 mostly appeared in blood too.

Amplification targeted TCR beta CDR3 regions from RNA transcripts. A first-round RT-PCR of the TCR CDR3 used the HTBI primer set. TCRdb reanalysed the multiplex PCR reads using MiXCR and keeps one entry per CDR3 protein. The sample records about 590,000 distinct CDR3 sequences, more than 13% being singletons. This sequence was found in a woman in her late teens or twenties with Graves' ophthalmopathy. The specimen was blood.

CDR3 nucleotide sequence: TGTGCCAGCAATCTCCAGGGTAGCTATGGCTACACCTTC. Amino acid sequence: CASNLQGSYGYTF. This chain uses TRBV9 with TRBJ1-2; weak D call: TRBD1 (5 bases). V was trimmed by 6 bases and J by 4 bases, leaving 13 bases between them. Per germline, CDR1 SGDLS and CDR2 YYNGEE. This CDR3 spans 13 amino acids.